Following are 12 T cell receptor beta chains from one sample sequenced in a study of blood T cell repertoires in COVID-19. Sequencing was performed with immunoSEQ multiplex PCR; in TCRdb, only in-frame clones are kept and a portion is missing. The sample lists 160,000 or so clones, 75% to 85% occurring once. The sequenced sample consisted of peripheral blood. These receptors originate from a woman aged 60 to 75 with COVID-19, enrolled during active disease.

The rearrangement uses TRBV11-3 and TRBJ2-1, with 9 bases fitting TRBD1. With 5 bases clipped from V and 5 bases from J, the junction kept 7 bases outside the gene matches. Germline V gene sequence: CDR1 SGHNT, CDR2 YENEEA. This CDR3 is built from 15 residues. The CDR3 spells CASSPRQGGHNEQFF. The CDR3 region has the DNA TGTGCCAGCAGCCCCAGACAGGGGGGCCACAATGAGCAGTTCTTC.

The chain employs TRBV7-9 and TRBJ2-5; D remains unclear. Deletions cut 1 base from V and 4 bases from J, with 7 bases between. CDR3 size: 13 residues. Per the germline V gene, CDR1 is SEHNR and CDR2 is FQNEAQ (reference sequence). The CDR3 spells CASSLEWLETQYF. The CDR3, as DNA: TGTGCCAGCAGCTTAGAGTGGCTAGAGACCCAGTACTTC.

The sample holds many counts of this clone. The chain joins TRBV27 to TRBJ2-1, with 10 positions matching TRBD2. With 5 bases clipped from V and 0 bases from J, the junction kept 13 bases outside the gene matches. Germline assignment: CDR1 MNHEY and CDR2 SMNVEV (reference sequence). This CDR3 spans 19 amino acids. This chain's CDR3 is CASSPTRNGLAVSYNEQFF. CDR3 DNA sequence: TGTGCCAGCAGTCCAACCCGAAACGGACTAGCGGTCTCCTACAATGAGCAGTTCTTC.

CDR3 coding DNA: TGTGCCAGCAGCTGGGGACTAGCGCCCCTCCACGAGCAGTACTTC. It is translated as CASSWGLAPLHEQYF. J is TRBJ2-7 and V is TRBV7-9, with 10 bases fitting TRBD2. The CDR3 covers 15 residues. J lost 5 bases, V lost 4 bases, and 8 bases had no gene match. The germline V gene has CDR1 SEHNR and CDR2 FQNEAQ (reference sequence).

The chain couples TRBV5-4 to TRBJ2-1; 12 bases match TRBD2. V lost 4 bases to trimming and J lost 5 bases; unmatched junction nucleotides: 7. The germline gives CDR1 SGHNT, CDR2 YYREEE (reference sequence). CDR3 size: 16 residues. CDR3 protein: CASSPPSGRADNEQFF. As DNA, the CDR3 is TGTGCCAGCAGCCCGCCTAGCGGGAGGGCTGACAATGAGCAGTTCTTC.

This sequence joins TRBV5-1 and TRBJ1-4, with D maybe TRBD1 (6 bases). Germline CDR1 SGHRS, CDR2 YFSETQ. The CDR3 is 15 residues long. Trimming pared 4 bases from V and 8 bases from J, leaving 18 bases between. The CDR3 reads CASSTLGGRDEKLFF. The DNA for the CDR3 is TGCGCCAGCAGCACCCTAGGGGGGAGGGACGAAAAACTGTTTTTT.

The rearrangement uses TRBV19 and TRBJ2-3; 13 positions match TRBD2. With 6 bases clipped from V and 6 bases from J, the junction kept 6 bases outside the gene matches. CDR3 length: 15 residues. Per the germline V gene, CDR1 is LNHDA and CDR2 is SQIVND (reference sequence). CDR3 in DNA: TGTGCCAGTAGGCCGACTAGCGGGGGGTTTGATACGCAGTATTTT. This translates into CASRPTSGGFDTQYF.

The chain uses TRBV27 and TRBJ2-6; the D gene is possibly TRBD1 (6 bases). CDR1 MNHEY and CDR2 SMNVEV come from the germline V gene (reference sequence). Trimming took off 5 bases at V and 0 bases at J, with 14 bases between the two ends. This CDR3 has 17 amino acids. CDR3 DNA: TGTGCCAGCAGTATAACAGGGTTTCTCTCTGGGGCCAACGTCCTGACTTTC. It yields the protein CASSITGFLSGANVLTF.

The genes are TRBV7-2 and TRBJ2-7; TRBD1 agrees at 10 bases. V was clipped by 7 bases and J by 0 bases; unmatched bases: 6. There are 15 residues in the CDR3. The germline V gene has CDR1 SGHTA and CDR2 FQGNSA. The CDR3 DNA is TGTGCCAGCACCCGCGGGACAGGGGACTCCTACGAGCAGTACTTC. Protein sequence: CASTRGTGDSYEQYF. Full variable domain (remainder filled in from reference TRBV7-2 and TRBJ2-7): GAGVSQSPSNKVTEKGKDVELRCDPISGHTALYWYRQSLGQGLEFLIYFQGNSAPDKSGLPSDRFSAERTGGSVSTLTIQRTQQEDSAVYLCASTRGTGDSYEQYFGPGTRLTVT.

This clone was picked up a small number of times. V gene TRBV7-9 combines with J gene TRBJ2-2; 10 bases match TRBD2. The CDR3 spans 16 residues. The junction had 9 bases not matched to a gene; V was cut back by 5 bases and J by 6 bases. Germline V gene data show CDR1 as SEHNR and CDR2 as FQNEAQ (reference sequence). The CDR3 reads CASSPGLAVAPGELFF. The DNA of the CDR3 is TGTGCCAGCAGCCCAGGACTAGCGGTAGCCCCCGGGGAGCTGTTTTTT.

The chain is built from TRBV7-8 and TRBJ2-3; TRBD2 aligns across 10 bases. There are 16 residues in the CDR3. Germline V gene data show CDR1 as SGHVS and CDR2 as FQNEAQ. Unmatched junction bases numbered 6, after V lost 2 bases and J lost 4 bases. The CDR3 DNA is TGTGCCAGCAGCTTAAGCGGGAGGGCCAGTGCAGATACGCAGTATTTT. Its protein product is CASSLSGRASADTQYF.

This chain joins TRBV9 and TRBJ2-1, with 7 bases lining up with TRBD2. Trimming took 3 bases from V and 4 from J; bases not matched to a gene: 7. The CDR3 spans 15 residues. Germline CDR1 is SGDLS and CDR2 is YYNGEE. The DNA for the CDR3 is TGTGCCAGCAGCGCAATTCTGGGGGGGTACAATGAGCAGTTCTTC. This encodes CASSAILGGYNEQFF.